A selection of T cell receptor beta chains follows, all from one sample in a study of ipilimumab plus nivolumab after autologous stem cell transplantation. Method: immunoSEQ multiplex PCR; TCRdb's copy keeps in-frame clones and lacks some. The profile shows 5,000 or so clones, 65% to 75% of them singletons. This specimen was PBMCs, taken in a trial of ipilimumab plus nivolumab as post-transplant consolidation. These receptor sequences come from a male donor with multiple myeloma. Both conserved end residues are part of each CDR3. The order of the fields is D gene, V gene, J gene, clone size, CDR3 DNA, CDR3 protein. D genes are given only for firm matches. A row's size may be missing; if present it is once, few, many or a size class.

.	TRBV7-6	TRBJ2-2	.	TGTGCCAGCACAGGACCGTTTGGGGGGTACAGGGGTAGGAACACCGGGGAGCTGTTTTTT	CASTGPFGGYRGRNTGELFF
.	TRBV12-2	TRBJ1-1	once	TGTGCCAGCAGCTTAGCCGGGGGGCCCACTGAAGCTTTCTTT	CASSLAGGPTEAFF
TRBD1	TRBV27	TRBJ2-7	.	TGTGCCAGCAGATCAGGGGGTCTGTGGGCCTACGAGCAGTACTTC	CASRSGGLWAYEQYF
TRBD2	TRBV7-9	TRBJ2-2	.	TGTGCCAGCAGCTCCCCGACTAGCGGGGGGCCCGGGGAGCTGTTTTTT	CASSSPTSGGPGELFF
.	TRBV11-1	TRBJ2-3	.	TGTGCCAGCAGCTCCACAGCCGGGACACTGCCAGATACGCAGTATTTT	CASSSTAGTLPDTQYF
.	TRBV7-2	TRBJ2-7	.	TGTGCCAGCACCTCATACGTGGGCTACGAGCAGTACTTC	CASTSYVGYEQYF
.	TRBV9	TRBJ2-7	.	TGTGCCAGAATACCAGGTATCCCCAACGAGCAGTACTTC	CARIPGIPNEQYF
.	TRBV4-1	TRBJ1-4	.	TGCGCCAGCAGCCAGTTCTTAAGAACTAATGAAAAACTGTTTTTT	CASSQFLRTNEKLFF
.	TRBV28	TRBJ2-3	.	TGTGCCGGGGCAGAAAGCACAGATACGCAGTATTTT	CAGAESTDTQYF
TRBD2	TRBV5-1	TRBJ2-3	.	TGCGCCAGCAGCTTGGCGGGACTAGCGATGGGTGATACGCAGTATTTT	CASSLAGLAMGDTQYF
TRBD2	TRBV5-1	TRBJ2-5	few	TGCGCCAGCAGCTCACTAGCGGGAGGGCAAGAGACCCAGTACTTC	CASSSLAGGQETQYF
TRBD1	TRBV7-6	TRBJ2-2	.	TGTGCCAGCAGCTTAGCTAGGGGACAGGGGAACACCGGGGAGCTGTTTTTT	CASSLARGQGNTGELFF
TRBD1	TRBV6-5	TRBJ2-1	.	TGTGCCAGCAGCGTAGACAGGGGAGGCTACAATGAGCAGTTCTTC	CASSVDRGGYNEQFF
TRBD2	TRBV9	TRBJ2-4	.	TGTGCCAGCAGCCGGGAGGGGGGGCACTCCCCCTTTCAGTACTTC	CASSREGGHSPFQYF
.	TRBV4-2	TRBJ1-2	.	TGTGCCAGCAGCCAAGTAGGGGATGGCTACACCTTC	CASSQVGDGYTF
.	TRBV5-1	TRBJ1-1	.	TGCGCCAGCAGCTTGCCAGGGATGGCCACTGAAGCTTTCTTT	CASSLPGMATEAFF
TRBD1	TRBV5-3	TRBJ1-2	few	TGTGCCAGCAGCCCGACAGGGGACCCCTATGGCTACACCTTC	CASSPTGDPYGYTF
.	TRBV5-1	TRBJ2-7	.	TGCGCCAGCAGCGTTAGCTCCTACGAGCAGTACTTC	CASSVSSYEQYF
.	TRBV28	TRBJ2-7	medium-sized	TGTGCCAGCAGCAATCAGGAGCAGTACTTC	CASSNQEQYF
.	TRBV28	TRBJ1-2	.	TGTGCCAGTGGGGGCGCTCGCTATGGCTACACCTTC	CASGGARYGYTF
.	TRBV28	TRBJ2-6	.	TGTGCCAGCCTATCTACCTCTGGGGCCAACGTCCTGACTTTC	CASLSTSGANVLTF
TRBD1	TRBV6-4	TRBJ1-2	.	TGTGCCAGCAGTCTAGACAGGGAGGTAGACTATGGCTACACCTTC	CASSLDREVDYGYTF